This record looks at one TCR beta chain sequence and its context. This sample is part of a study of cytomegalovirus exposure and HLA in healthy donors. Some clones are missing from TCRdb's copy, which holds only in-frame ones; the method was immunoSEQ multiplex PCR. The repertoire holds 65,000 to 95,000 clones, with 80% to 95% as singletons. Trimming took 6 bases from V and 7 from J, leaving 25 bases between them. The CDR3 is 17 amino acids. Germline values: CDR1 LNHDA, CDR2 SQIVND (reference sequence). This TCR was recovered from a woman in her 30s in good health and CMV-seronegative. The source material was PBMCs. This chain joins TRBV19 and TRBJ1-5; D is perhaps TRBD1 (6 bases). The CDR3 spells CASRSGGGPGEKQPQHF. CDR3 coding DNA: TGTGCCAGTAGATCTGGGGGGGGCCCGGGTGAGAAACAGCCCCAGCATTTT.